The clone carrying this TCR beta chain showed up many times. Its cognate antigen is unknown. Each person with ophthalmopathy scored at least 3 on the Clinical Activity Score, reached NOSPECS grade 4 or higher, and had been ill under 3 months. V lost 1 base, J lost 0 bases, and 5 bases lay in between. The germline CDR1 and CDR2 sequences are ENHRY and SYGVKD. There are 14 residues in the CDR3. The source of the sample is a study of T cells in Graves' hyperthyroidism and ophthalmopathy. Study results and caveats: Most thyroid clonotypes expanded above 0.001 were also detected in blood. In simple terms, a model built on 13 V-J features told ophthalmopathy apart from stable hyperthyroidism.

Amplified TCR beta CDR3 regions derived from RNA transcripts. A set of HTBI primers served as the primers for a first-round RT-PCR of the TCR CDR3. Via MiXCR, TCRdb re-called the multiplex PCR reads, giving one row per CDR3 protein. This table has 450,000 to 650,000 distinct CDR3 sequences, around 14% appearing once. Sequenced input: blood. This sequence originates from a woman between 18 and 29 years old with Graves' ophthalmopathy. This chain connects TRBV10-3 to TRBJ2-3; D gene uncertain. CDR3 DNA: TGTGCCATCAGTGAGTACGGTAGCACAGATACGCAGTATTTT. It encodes CAISEYGSTDTQYF.